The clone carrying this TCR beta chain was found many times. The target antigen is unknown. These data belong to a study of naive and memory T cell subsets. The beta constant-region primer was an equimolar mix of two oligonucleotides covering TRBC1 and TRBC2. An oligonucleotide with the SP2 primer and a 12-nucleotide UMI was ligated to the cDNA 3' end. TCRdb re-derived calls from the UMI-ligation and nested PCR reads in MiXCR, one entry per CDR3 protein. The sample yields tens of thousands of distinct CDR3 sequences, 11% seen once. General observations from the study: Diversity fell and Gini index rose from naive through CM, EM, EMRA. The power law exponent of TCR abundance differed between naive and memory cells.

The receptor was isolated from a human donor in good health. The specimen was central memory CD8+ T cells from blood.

CDR3 region: CASSVDRTDYLWDNEQFF. In DNA, the CDR3 is TGTGCCAGCAGCGTCGACCGAACGGACTATCTCTGGGACAATGAGCAGTTCTTC. V usage is TRBV13 and J usage is TRBJ2-1; possible D gene TRBD2, 6 bases. The germline V gene has CDR1 PRHDT and CDR2 FYEKMQ (reference sequence). Between the trimmed V and J ends, which lost 5 bases and 5 bases, there was a span of 25 bases. The CDR3 is 18 amino acids.